Below are 13 T cell receptor beta chains sequenced from a single sample in a study of blood T cell repertoires in COVID-19. Repertoires were generated with immunoSEQ multiplex PCR, while TCRdb's copy carries only in-frame clones and drops some. This sample has tens of thousands of clones; around nine tenths occur once, and the top ten carry over 11%. The sequenced sample consisted of peripheral blood. These receptors were taken from a woman aged 55-70 years with active COVID-19.

The chain combines TRBV11-1 with TRBJ1-1; 7 nucleotides align to TRBD1. The V gene end was trimmed by 5 bases and the J gene end by 6 bases; junction bases not matched to a gene: 6. The V gene's germline CDR1 is SGHAT and CDR2 FQDESV (reference sequence). The CDR3 runs to 13 residues. Here the CDR3 DNA reads TGTGCCAGCAGCGGCAGGGGGTCGTCTGAAGCTTTCTTT. Encoded protein: CASSGRGSSEAFF.

The chain joins TRBV18 to TRBJ2-1, with a possible D match to TRBD1 (7 bases). V lost 0 bases and J 13 bases, leaving 28 bases between the germline ends. Per the germline V gene, CDR1 is KGHSH and CDR2 is LQKENI. CDR3 size: 18 residues. The CDR3 loop reads CASSPPIRGGGTVLGQFF. The CDR3, as DNA: TGTGCCAGCTCACCACCGATACGTGGCGGCGGGACAGTTCTAGGTCAGTTCTTC.

This chain uses TRBV18 with TRBJ1-1, with 7 nucleotides matching TRBD1. This CDR3 has 15 residues. The germline gives CDR1 KGHSH, CDR2 LQKENI. V dropped 3 bases and J dropped 5; count of bases not matched to a gene: 9. The CDR3 is CASSPPNRGRTEAFF. Written as DNA, the CDR3 is TGTGCCAGCTCACCCCCTAACAGGGGCAGGACTGAAGCTTTCTTT.

The rearrangement joins TRBV6-6 to TRBJ1-4; D call uncertain. Germline V lookup: CDR1 MNHNY, CDR2 SVGAGI (reference sequence). The CDR3 loop spans 13 amino acids. V lost 6 bases and J 8 bases, leaving 13 bases between the germline ends. The CDR3 nucleotides read TGTGCCAGCAGCGCCGGGAGTCGGGAAAAACTGTTTTTT. Residues: CASSAGSREKLFF.

The chain has TRBV7-2 and TRBJ2-7, with D possibly TRBD1 on 6 matching bases. The CDR3 loop spans 13 amino acids. Trimming took off 5 bases at V and 4 bases at J, with 12 bases between the two ends. Germline lookup yields CDR1 SGHTA and CDR2 FQGNSA. CDR3 amino acids: CASSTAGVYEQYF. CDR3 DNA: TGTGCCAGCAGCACCGCAGGGGTGTACGAGCAGTACTTC.

The chain uses TRBV9 and TRBJ1-5, with 7 nucleotides matching TRBD1. V was pared by 3 bases and J by 1 base, with 10 bases of the junction left unmatched. The germline V gene encodes CDR1 SGDLS and CDR2 YYNGEE. The CDR3 is 17 residues long. The CDR3 sequence: CASSEGQTQSSNQPQHF. The CDR3 DNA reads as TGTGCCAGCAGCGAGGGACAGACTCAAAGCAGCAATCAGCCCCAGCATTTT.

The gene calls are TRBV19 and TRBJ1-5, with no clear D. Trimming cost V 1 base and J 3 bases, with 4 bases left between them. Germline assignment: CDR1 LNHDA and CDR2 SQIVND (reference sequence). The CDR3 consists of 13 residues. CDR3 loop: CASSIASNQPQHF. CDR3 in DNA: TGTGCCAGTAGTATAGCCTCCAATCAGCCCCAGCATTTT.

The chain links TRBV7-3 to TRBJ2-3; 12 bases map to TRBD2. This CDR3 comprises 18 residues. The germline CDR1 and CDR2 sequences are SGHTA and FQGTGA. Trimming removed 0 bases from V and 5 bases from J; junction bases left unmatched: 9. The CDR3 sequence is CASSLTTSGGNLGDTQYF. In DNA, the CDR3 is TGTGCCAGCAGCTTAACGACTAGCGGGGGAAACCTGGGAGATACGCAGTATTTT.

The chain couples TRBV7-9 to TRBJ1-5, with 9 bases matching TRBD1. Germline CDR1 and CDR2: SEHNR and FQNEAQ (reference sequence). The CDR3 is 16 amino acids. The ends lost 5 bases at V and 5 bases at J; junction bases unmatched: 10. CDR3 nucleotide sequence: TGTGCCAGCAGCCCTCACTTAGGGGACAGGGATCAGCCCCAGCATTTT. Its translation is CASSPHLGDRDQPQHF.

The chain combines TRBV30 with TRBJ2-2; 8 nucleotides line up with TRBD2. Per the germline V gene, CDR1 is GTSNPN and CDR2 is SVGIG (reference sequence). The CDR3 extends over 13 amino acids. With V trimmed by 3 bases and J by 7 bases, 4 bases remained unmatched. CDR3 residues: CAWSGTSYGELFF. CDR3 bases: TGTGCCTGGAGCGGGACTAGTTACGGGGAGCTGTTTTTT.

V and J are TRBV7-3 and TRBJ2-3; 14 bases match TRBD2. The CDR3 covers 19 residues. Germline CDR1 is SGHTA and CDR2 is FQGTGA. The junction had 6 bases not matched to a gene; V was cut back by 1 base and J by 0 bases. Written as DNA, the CDR3 is TGTGCCAGCAGCTTAAAAGGGACTAGCGGGGGCCCAAGCACAGATACGCAGTATTTT. Translation: CASSLKGTSGGPSTDTQYF.

The CDR3 region has the DNA TGTGCCAGCAGCCGGACGGGGGGGATCCTCAATGAGCAGTTCTTC. Translating gives CASSRTGGILNEQFF. The genes are TRBV7-3 and TRBJ2-1; 8 nucleotides match TRBD2. Germline CDR1 is SGHTA and CDR2 is FQGTGA. This CDR3 is 15 amino acids long. The V and J ends lost 5 bases and 6 bases, in that order; junction bases with no gene match: 9.

The chain combines TRBV9 with TRBJ2-2; 9 bases match TRBD1. The trim removed 1 base at V and 6 bases at J, leaving 7 bases unmatched. Per germline, CDR1 SGDLS and CDR2 YYNGEE. The CDR3 covers 16 residues. The CDR3 is CASSVLPDRGSGELFF. The CDR3, as DNA: TGTGCCAGCAGCGTATTACCCGACAGGGGGTCCGGGGAGCTGTTTTTT.